The 28 T cell receptor beta chains below were found in one sample sequenced in a study of blood T cell repertoires in COVID-19 (dated by TCRdb to the early 2020s). Library construction relied on the immunoSEQ multiplex PCR assay. TCRdb mirrors the immuneACCESS table, restricted to in-frame sequences. Some clones are absent from its copies; in checked studies, under half trace to an unresolved V gene, and the reason for the others is unknown. The sample has 95,000 to 150,000 clones on record, 70% to 90% of them singletons. Roughly 4% of the sample lies in the top ten. The sequenced sample consisted of peripheral blood. Receptors originate from a middle-aged man with acute or convalescent COVID-19.

The sample holds one count of this clone. This sequence joins TRBV27 and TRBJ1-6; no reliable D call. Trimming removed 3 bases at V and 5 bases at J, with 8 bases between. Per germline, CDR1 MNHEY and CDR2 SMNVEV (reference sequence). The CDR3 runs to 14 residues. The CDR3 nucleotides read TGTGCCAGCAGTTTTGGCAGCGATAATTCACCCCTCCACTTT. Translated, it gives CASSFGSDNSPLHF.

The chain joins TRBV5-1 to TRBJ2-3; possible D gene TRBD2, 5 bases. The CDR3 length is 15 residues. The germline V gene encodes CDR1 SGHRS and CDR2 YFSETQ. V was trimmed by 0 bases and J by 1 base, leaving 9 bases between them. The CDR3 region has the DNA TGCGCCAGCAGCTTGGTTCGAGCGGGCACAGATACGCAGTATTTT. Amino acid sequence: CASSLVRAGTDTQYF.

The chain employs TRBV7-2 and TRBJ2-3; 8 bases align to TRBD2. The CDR3 extends over 14 amino acids. Per the germline V gene, CDR1 is SGHTA and CDR2 is FQGNSA. V gave up 6 bases and J gave up 5 bases; unmatched junction bases: 7. The CDR3 DNA reads as TGTGCCAGCAGGTTCGCGGGGGGTGAAGATACGCAGTATTTT. It encodes CASRFAGGEDTQYF.

V is TRBV6-4 and J is TRBJ2-3, with D tentatively TRBD1 (6 bases). This CDR3 comprises 14 residues. The ends were cut back, 4 bases at V and 2 bases at J, with 10 bases in the middle. Germline values: CDR1 MRHNA, CDR2 SNTAGT. The CDR3 sequence: CASSAGHLTDTQYF. The DNA for the CDR3 is TGTGCCAGCAGTGCGGGACACCTCACAGATACGCAGTATTTT.

The chain recombines TRBV30 with TRBJ1-2, with 8 bases lining up with TRBD1. CDR1 and CDR2 (germline): GTSNPN, SVGIG (reference sequence). V dropped 3 bases and J dropped 2; count of bases not matched to a gene: 2. CDR3 length: 13 amino acids. The CDR3 protein is CAWRNRGNYGYTF. CDR3 DNA: TGTGCCTGGAGAAACAGGGGGAACTATGGCTACACCTTC.

The rearrangement links TRBV9 to TRBJ2-3; TRBD2 aligns across 9 bases. This CDR3 region has 16 residues. J gave up 1 base and V 2 bases, and 5 bases lay outside the gene matches. CDR1 is SGDLS and CDR2 is YYNGEE in the germline V gene. CDR3 region: CASSVGGGRGTDTQYF. CDR3 nucleotide sequence: TGTGCCAGCAGCGTTGGGGGCGGGAGGGGCACAGATACGCAGTATTTT.

The chain employs TRBV5-5 and TRBJ2-3, with D possibly matching TRBD1 (5 bases). CDR1 and CDR2 from the germline V gene are SGHKS and YYEKEE (reference sequence). Deletions cut 4 bases from V and 0 bases from J, with 15 bases between. CDR3 length: 16 amino acids. For the CDR3, the DNA is TGTGCCAGCAGCAACCGACAGATTTATAGCACAGATACGCAGTATTTT. This gives the protein CASSNRQIYSTDTQYF.

The V and J genes are TRBV6-6 and TRBJ1-6; D perhaps matches TRBD1 (5 bases). Trimming cost V 0 bases and J 8 bases, with 11 bases left between them. The CDR3 runs 15 residues. CDR1 and CDR2 from the germline V gene are MNHNY and SVGAGI (reference sequence). CDR3 sequence (DNA): TGTGCCAGCAGTTACTCGAGAGACAGTGATTCACCCCTCCACTTT. As protein: CASSYSRDSDSPLHF.

The chain combines TRBV19 with TRBJ1-3; 7 bases fit TRBD1. The CDR3 totals 15 residues. The trim removed 5 bases at V and 4 bases at J, leaving 8 bases unmatched. Per the germline V gene, CDR1 is LNHDA and CDR2 is SQIVND (reference sequence). In DNA, the CDR3 is TGTGCCAGTAGTGCAGACAGGGATCTGGGAAACACCATATATTTT. Its translation: CASSADRDLGNTIYF.

The chain uses TRBV4-3 and TRBJ1-5; D call uncertain. Trimming pared 0 bases from V and 7 bases from J, leaving 13 bases between. The CDR3 sequence is 15 residues long. Germline assignment: CDR1 LGHNA and CDR2 YSLEER. The DNA for the CDR3 is TGCGCCAGCAGCCAAGAAGTGGGCAGTGAACAGCCCCAGCATTTT. Amino acid sequence: CASSQEVGSEQPQHF.

The chain uses TRBV5-6 and TRBJ1-4; TRBD1 is a possible D gene (6 bases). V lost 2 bases and J 5 bases, leaving 10 bases between the germline ends. The CDR3 loop spans 14 amino acids. Germline-derived CDR1 and CDR2 are SGHDT and YYEEEE. The CDR3 region is CASSFGQRNEKLFF. DNA for the CDR3: TGTGCCAGCAGCTTCGGACAGAGGAATGAAAAACTGTTTTTT.

The CDR3 nucleotides are TGCGCCAGCAGCTTGGACGGGGACAGGGAAAAGGGTCAGCCCCAGCATTTT. The encoded protein is CASSLDGDREKGQPQHF. The chain couples TRBV5-1 to TRBJ1-5; 9 bases are shared with TRBD1. The germline gives CDR1 SGHRS, CDR2 YFSETQ. The CDR3 loop spans 17 amino acids. With V trimmed by 0 bases and J by 6 bases, 10 bases remained unmatched.

The V call is TRBV23-1, the J call TRBJ2-1; TRBD2 matches 9 bases. TRBV23-1 is recorded as an ORF, its role being uncertain. The CDR3 runs to 20 residues. The ends lost 1 base at V and 0 bases at J; junction bases unmatched: 13. CDR3 bases: TGCGCCAGCAGTCAATACGAAGGTAGCGGGAGAGAGGGCTCCTACAATGAGCAGTTCTTC. It yields the protein CASSQYEGSGREGSYNEQFF.

This clone came up once. The CDR3, as DNA: TGTGCCAGCAACGATCGGACAGAACCCTATGGCTACACCTTC. It is translated as CASNDRTEPYGYTF. The chain has TRBV6-7 and TRBJ1-2; TRBD1 might be the D (6 bases). TRBV6-7 is an ORF, and what it does is uncertain. The CDR3 is 14 residues long. Trimming left V 7 bases short and J 4 bases short, with 16 bases between.

J is TRBJ2-1 and V is TRBV4-2; D is perhaps TRBD2 (7 bases). The CDR3 is made up of 16 amino acids. V gave up 0 bases and J gave up 5 bases, with 14 bases separating them. Germline V lookup: CDR1 LGHNA, CDR2 YNFKEQ. CDR3 DNA: TGTGCCAGCAGCCAAGATGGGCGGGGGCCTCACAATGAGCAGTTCTTC. Amino acids: CASSQDGRGPHNEQFF.

The V call is TRBV5-6, the J call TRBJ2-1; D unresolved. The ends were cut back, 4 bases at V and 6 bases at J, with 20 bases in the middle. The length of the CDR3 is 16 residues. Germline assignment: CDR1 SGHDT and CDR2 YYEEEE. CDR3 sequence reads: CASSPILVPFGNEQFF. CDR3 bases: TGTGCCAGCAGCCCGATCCTAGTCCCCTTCGGCAATGAGCAGTTCTTC.

The rearrangement links TRBV7-9 to TRBJ2-7; D is ambiguous. V was shortened by 5 bases and J by 5 bases, with 19 bases between the two germline ends. CDR3 length: 15 amino acids. Germline loops: CDR1 SEHNR, CDR2 FQNEAQ (reference sequence). CDR3 sequence reads: CASSPILARLDEQYF. CDR3 nucleotide sequence: TGTGCCAGCAGCCCAATTTTAGCCCGGTTAGACGAGCAGTACTTC.

The chain is built from TRBV10-1 and TRBJ2-5, with TRBD2 as a possible D gene (5 bases). The CDR3 sequence is 16 residues long. Germline assignment: CDR1 WNHNN and CDR2 SYGVQD (reference sequence). V was cut by 3 bases and J by 2 bases, with 16 bases left in between. The DNA of the CDR3 is TGCGCCAGCAGTGAAGGCGGCAGCGGACGACAAGAGACCCAGTACTTC. This encodes CASSEGGSGRQETQYF.

This rearrangement joins TRBV6-5 to TRBJ2-5; a possible D gene is TRBD2 (6 bases). V was shortened by 6 bases and J by 5 bases, with 10 bases between the two germline ends. This CDR3 is 12 amino acids long. Per germline, CDR1 MNHEY and CDR2 SVGAGI. For the CDR3, the DNA is TGTGCCAGCAGCGCTGGAGGGGAGACCCAGTACTTC. Translated, it gives CASSAGGETQYF.

The chain recombines TRBV6-6 with TRBJ2-3; 10 bases match TRBD2. There are 17 residues in the CDR3. The trim removed 5 bases at V and 5 bases at J, leaving 13 bases unmatched. The germline V gene encodes CDR1 MNHNY and CDR2 SVGAGI (reference sequence). The CDR3 reads CASSPLGASGRGDTQYF. The CDR3 DNA sequence: TGTGCCAGCAGTCCCCTCGGGGCTAGCGGGAGAGGAGATACGCAGTATTTT.

This clone came up once. The chain links TRBV6-5 to TRBJ2-5; 7 nucleotides line up with TRBD1. There are 14 residues in the CDR3. The V and J ends lost 7 bases and 2 bases, in that order; junction bases with no gene match: 7. Germline CDR1 MNHEY, CDR2 SVGAGI. The chain's CDR3 is CASTMGQNQETQYF. CDR3 bases: TGTGCCAGCACCATGGGACAGAATCAAGAGACCCAGTACTTC.

This clone was recorded once. This chain uses TRBV7-9 with TRBJ2-1; 8 bases agree with TRBD1. Germline CDR1 is SEHNR and CDR2 is FQNEAQ (reference sequence). CDR3 length: 14 amino acids. The trim removed 4 bases at V and 7 bases at J, leaving 6 bases unmatched. The CDR3 DNA follows: TGTGCCAGCAGCTCGCCCGACAGGGGAAATGAGCAGTTCTTC. Residues: CASSSPDRGNEQFF.

The chain has TRBV5-1 and TRBJ2-6, with D maybe TRBD1 (5 bases). Germline V gene lookup returns CDR1 SGHRS and CDR2 YFSETQ. CDR3 length: 18 residues. Deletions cut 2 bases from V and 3 bases from J, with 18 bases between. In DNA, the CDR3 is TGCGCCAGCAGCTTTGGTTGGGCAGGGCCGATTGGGGCCAACGTCCTGACTTTC. The encoded protein is CASSFGWAGPIGANVLTF.

The chain has TRBV5-4 and TRBJ1-2; no clear D gene. The V and J ends lost 0 bases and 4 bases respectively, with 10 bases between them. The CDR3 loop spans 14 amino acids. Germline V gives CDR1 SGHNT, CDR2 YYREEE (reference sequence). Here the CDR3 reads CASSLGQDSYGYTF. The CDR3 nucleotides read TGTGCCAGCAGCTTGGGGCAGGATTCCTATGGCTACACCTTC.

This chain links TRBV7-2 with TRBJ1-1; 9 bases are a match to TRBD1. The CDR3 sequence is 14 residues long. Germline-derived CDR1 and CDR2 are SGHTA and FQGNSA. The V gene end was trimmed by 5 bases and the J gene end by 2 bases; junction bases not matched to a gene: 3. CDR3 DNA sequence: TGTGCCAGCAGCACACAGGGGGCTAACACTGAAGCTTTCTTT. It yields the protein CASSTQGANTEAFF.

This chain links TRBV29-1 with TRBJ2-7, with D maybe TRBD1 (5 bases). This CDR3 contains 13 residues. Trimming stripped 0 bases from V and 0 bases from J, with 6 bases between. The germline V gene has CDR1 SQVTM and CDR2 ANQGSEA. DNA of the CDR3: TGCAGCGTTGAAGACAGGGACTCCTACGAGCAGTACTTC. Its translation is CSVEDRDSYEQYF.

The rearrangement uses TRBV5-6 and TRBJ2-5; D may be TRBD1 (8 bases). The length of the CDR3 is 15 residues. Germline CDR1 SGHDT, CDR2 YYEEEE. Trimming cost V 4 bases and J 5 bases, with 18 bases left between them. The CDR3 nucleotides read TGTGCCAGCAGCCCGGGGGGCAGGGGGCTGGAGACCCAGTACTTC. It yields the protein CASSPGGRGLETQYF.

This clone showed up just a few times. The chain carries TRBV30 and TRBJ2-7, with D perhaps matching TRBD2 (6 bases). V was trimmed by 4 bases and J by 5 bases, leaving 12 bases between them. The germline V gene encodes CDR1 GTSNPN and CDR2 SVGIG (reference sequence). The CDR3 has 12 amino acids. As DNA, the CDR3 is TGTGCCTGGAACGGGGGATTCCACGAGCAGTACTTC. It translates to CAWNGGFHEQYF.